Included here is one T cell receptor (beta chain) sequence, with context. This clonotype was counted many times. No antigen is known for it. No much larger clone exists at a distance of one base, and base qualities are not known. CDR1 and CDR2 were assigned from the germline V gene as MNHEY and SVGAGI. Taken from cysteine to phenylalanine, the CDR3 has 14 residues. Here the CDR3 DNA is all that survives: 42 bases in frame from base 1. V gives up 2 bases and J gives up 1 base, and the segment between their germline ends measures 8 bases. Profiling of TCR beta VDJ combinations and CDR3 sequences used genomic DNA as the template. An Illumina HiSeq 2000 was the platform used for TCR repertoire sequencing. As for the original processing: Repertoire assessment relied on Simpson's diversity index, CDR3 size and DJ length profiles, and TRBV/TRBJ rearrangement plots. The most abundant DNA sequence in the deep sequencing data was taken as the immunodominant clone. CDR3 amino acid sequences were screened for sharing across subjects and compared with published repertoires and the VDJdb database. The public sequencing data were trimmed at Q25 with fastp and processed into clonotypes with MiXCR by TCRdb, which kept only in-frame beta chains. When rows share a CDR3 protein, they turn into one entry using the most common DNA and genes. TCRdb's processing, not the authors', yielded these V and J calls. In all, the sample holds 150,000 to 200,000 distinct CDR3 sequences, and about 48% of those were seen once. The top ten hold around a third of the sample.

Expansion of CD8+CD57+ cells had been shown by flow cytometry in the patients chosen for sequencing. All patients had severe acquired aplastic anemia diagnosed by International Study of Aplastic Anemia and Agranulocytosis and Camitta criteria. No patient had received any therapy when blood was sampled. The study deep-sequenced TCR repertoires of sorted CD4+ and CD8+ blood T cells from severe aplastic anemia patients and healthy subjects. In the USA, patient enrollment took place under clinicaltrials.gov protocols 00001620, 01623167, 00001397, 00071045, 00081523 and 00961064. Ficoll-Paque density gradient centrifugation was used to isolate peripheral blood mononuclear cells. Before DNA was extracted, CD4+ and CD8+ T cells were sorted using either FACS or magnetic beads. This sample stems from a study of CD8+CD57+ T cells in acquired aplastic anemia (dated by TCRdb to between 2018 and 2020). As for the study more broadly: A mean of approximately 3 ug of DNA, ranging from about 0.19 to 30 ug, was extracted from sorted CD4+ and CD8+ cells. A CD8+CD57+ expansion meant a frequency higher than the mean frequency seen in healthy subjects. Results the study describes overall, beyond this receptor: Patients and healthy controls showed no significant difference in CD8+ Simpson's diversity (P=0.060). Around 31 CD8+ CDR3 sequences were shared between patients and controls but appeared highly expressed in patients and within their immunodominant clones.

The TCR originated in a human donor with aplastic anemia. Sequenced: sorted CD4+, CD8+, or CD8+CD57+ T cells (not recorded which) from PBMCs. Recombination linked TRBV6-5 to TRBJ1-1; TRBD1 might be the D gene, on 5 matching bases. CDR3 reads: CASSYGHSNTEAFF. The DNA sequence is as follows: TGTGCCAGCAGTTACGGACACTCGAACACTGAAGCTTTCTTT.